This TCR beta chain was found in a study of blood T cell repertoires in COVID-19. Across the study: Sources were T cells, B-cell-depleted T cells, or PBMCs; the material itself was cDNA or gDNA.

Measured with immunoSEQ multiplex PCR; TCRdb has only the in-frame clones, and not every one. The sample has roughly 120,000 clones, around 87% seen once; the top ten hold roughly 8%. V shed 3 bases and J 4 bases; nucleotides not matched to a gene: 6. Germline loops: CDR1 KGHDR, CDR2 SFDVKD. The CDR3 runs to 16 residues. This TCR was recovered from a human donor in a cohort sampled during active COVID-19. The chain recombines TRBV24-1 with TRBJ2-3; TRBD1 matches at 10 bases. The sequenced sample consisted of peripheral blood. CDR3 coding DNA: TGTGCCACCAGTGATCCGACAGGGGGCGGCCCAGATACGCAGTATTTT. It encodes CATSDPTGGGPDTQYF.